This is a list of T cell receptor beta chains from one sample in a study of blood T cell repertoires in COVID-19. The repertoire was sequenced with immunoSEQ multiplex PCR; TCRdb's copy has only in-frame clones and lacks some. This table has over 70,000 clones, roughly 78% appearing once. Sequenced material: peripheral blood. The receptors here all came from a woman aged 70-85 years with acute or convalescent COVID-19. CDR3s include the opening cysteine and the closing phenylalanine or tryptophan. D genes are given only for firm matches. Not all rows give a size; the values are once, few, many and, for expanded clones, a class.

clone size: -
V gene: TRBV6-5
J gene: TRBJ2-3
CDR3 length: 15
D gene: -
CDR3 DNA: TGTGCCAGCAGTTACCGGCAGGGGAGTACAGATACGCAGTATTTT
CDR3 protein: CASSYRQGSTDTQYF

clone size: few
V gene: TRBV4-2
J gene: TRBJ1-2
CDR3 length: 13
D gene: -
CDR3 DNA: TGTGCCAGCAGCCAAGAACAGGTGCAGGGCTACACCTTC
CDR3 protein: CASSQEQVQGYTF

clone size: once
V gene: TRBV19
J gene: TRBJ2-7
CDR3 length: 15
D gene: -
CDR3 DNA: TGTGCCAGTAGTATTTCCAGGGGAGTCGGATACGAGCAGTACTTC
CDR3 protein: CASSISRGVGYEQYF

clone size: -
V gene: TRBV6-5
J gene: TRBJ2-5
CDR3 length: 13
D gene: -
CDR3 DNA: TGTGCCAGCAGTTACTCGTTCGGGGAGACCCAGTACTTC
CDR3 protein: CASSYSFGETQYF

clone size: -
V gene: TRBV28
J gene: TRBJ1-1
CDR3 length: 15
D gene: -
CDR3 DNA: TGTGCCAGCAGTTCGGACAGAACCAGGGGCGCTGAAGCTTTCTTT
CDR3 protein: CASSSDRTRGAEAFF

clone size: -
V gene: TRBV5-1
J gene: TRBJ1-6
CDR3 length: 13
D gene: -
CDR3 DNA: TGCGCCAGCAGCTTGGACTTAAATTCACCCCTCCACTTT
CDR3 protein: CASSLDLNSPLHF

clone size: -
V gene: TRBV7-8
J gene: TRBJ2-7
CDR3 length: 12
D gene: -
CDR3 DNA: TGTGCCAGCAGCCTCAACGGCTACGAGCAGTACTTC
CDR3 protein: CASSLNGYEQYF

clone size: -
V gene: TRBV7-8
J gene: TRBJ2-1
CDR3 length: 15
D gene: TRBD2
CDR3 DNA: TGTGCCAGCTTCAAGGAGGCTAGCGGCTACAATGAGCAGTTCTTC
CDR3 protein: CASFKEASGYNEQFF

clone size: -
V gene: TRBV21-1
J gene: TRBJ1-4
CDR3 length: 15
D gene: -
CDR3 DNA: TGTGCCAGCAGCTCCCAGGACAGGGGTAATGAAAAACTGTTTTTT
CDR3 protein: CASSSQDRGNEKLFF

clone size: once
V gene: TRBV19
J gene: TRBJ1-4
CDR3 length: 15
D gene: TRBD1
CDR3 DNA: TGTGCCAGTACCCCTACAGGGGTAACTAATGAAAAACTGTTTTTT
CDR3 protein: CASTPTGVTNEKLFF

clone size: -
V gene: TRBV11-2
J gene: TRBJ2-1
CDR3 length: 19
D gene: TRBD2
CDR3 DNA: TGTGCCAGCAGCTTAAGGGGACTAGCGGGAGGGAGCTCCTACAATGAGCAGTTCTTC
CDR3 protein: CASSLRGLAGGSSYNEQFF

clone size: -
V gene: TRBV7-8
J gene: TRBJ2-3
CDR3 length: 15
D gene: TRBD1
CDR3 DNA: TGTGCCAGCAGCTTAGGACAGGGTAGAACAGATACGCAGTATTTT
CDR3 protein: CASSLGQGRTDTQYF

clone size: -
V gene: TRBV7-8
J gene: TRBJ1-1
CDR3 length: 14
D gene: -
CDR3 DNA: TGTGCCAGCAGCTGGGGGCCGGGGGGCACTGAAGCTTTCTTT
CDR3 protein: CASSWGPGGTEAFF

clone size: -
V gene: TRBV19
J gene: TRBJ2-1
CDR3 length: 13
D gene: -
CDR3 DNA: TGTGCCAGTAGTATGGTAGCTAGCAATGAGCAGTTCTTC
CDR3 protein: CASSMVASNEQFF

clone size: -
V gene: TRBV5-4
J gene: TRBJ2-1
CDR3 length: 15
D gene: TRBD1
CDR3 DNA: TGTGCCAGCAGCTTGGTTGGGCAGGGGGCAGGTGAGCAGTTCTTC
CDR3 protein: CASSLVGQGAGEQFF

clone size: -
V gene: TRBV6-5
J gene: TRBJ1-3
CDR3 length: 15
D gene: TRBD1
CDR3 DNA: TGTGCCAGCAAACAGGGGGCGAGCTCTGGAAACACCATATATTTT
CDR3 protein: CASKQGASSGNTIYF

clone size: -
V gene: TRBV5-4
J gene: TRBJ2-1
CDR3 length: 15
D gene: TRBD2
CDR3 DNA: TGTGCCAGCAGCCCGGTTAGCGGGGGCTACAATGAGCAGTTCTTC
CDR3 protein: CASSPVSGGYNEQFF

clone size: once
V gene: TRBV5-1
J gene: TRBJ2-3
CDR3 length: 19
D gene: TRBD2
CDR3 DNA: TGCGCCAGCAGCCCCGGACTAGCGGGAGGGTCTTGGGGCACAGATACGCAGTATTTT
CDR3 protein: CASSPGLAGGSWGTDTQYF

clone size: few
V gene: TRBV19
J gene: TRBJ1-1
CDR3 length: 13
D gene: -
CDR3 DNA: TGTGCCAGTAGTATGCGGGCGTCCACTGAAGCTTTCTTT
CDR3 protein: CASSMRASTEAFF

clone size: once
V gene: TRBV5-4
J gene: TRBJ2-3
CDR3 length: 12
D gene: -
CDR3 DNA: TGTGCCAGCAGCCTACTAAGAGATACGCAGTATTTT
CDR3 protein: CASSLLRDTQYF

clone size: -
V gene: TRBV27
J gene: TRBJ1-1
CDR3 length: 13
D gene: TRBD1
CDR3 DNA: TGTGCCAGTGGGACAGGGTGGAACACTGAAGCTTTCTTT
CDR3 protein: CASGTGWNTEAFF

clone size: -
V gene: TRBV27
J gene: TRBJ2-3
CDR3 length: 16
D gene: -
CDR3 DNA: TGTGCCAGCAGTTTATCGGTCGGGCGGGGCGCAGATACGCAGTATTTT
CDR3 protein: CASSLSVGRGADTQYF

clone size: -
V gene: TRBV28
J gene: TRBJ1-1
CDR3 length: 15
D gene: -
CDR3 DNA: TGTGCCAGCACGAAACTGGGGAGGGATCCTAACGAAGCTTTCTTT
CDR3 protein: CASTKLGRDPNEAFF

clone size: -
V gene: TRBV20-1
J gene: TRBJ2-7
CDR3 length: 15
D gene: -
CDR3 DNA: TGCAGTGCCAGTACTAACGACCCTAACCACTACGAGCAGTACTTC
CDR3 protein: CSASTNDPNHYEQYF

clone size: once
V gene: TRBV5-1
J gene: TRBJ1-2
CDR3 length: 15
D gene: -
CDR3 DNA: TGCGCCAGCAGCCAACAAGGCCCAGGGTTTGATGGCTACACCTTC
CDR3 protein: CASSQQGPGFDGYTF

clone size: few
V gene: TRBV28
J gene: TRBJ1-6
CDR3 length: 14
D gene: -
CDR3 DNA: TGTGCCAGCAGTACCCTGACAGTTTATTCACCCCTCCACTTT
CDR3 protein: CASSTLTVYSPLHF

clone size: -
V gene: TRBV6-5
J gene: TRBJ1-5
CDR3 length: 16
D gene: TRBD1
CDR3 DNA: TGTGCCAGCATTTATTTCTCAGGACAGGGGGCTCAGCCCCAGCATTTT
CDR3 protein: CASIYFSGQGAQPQHF

clone size: -
V gene: TRBV27
J gene: TRBJ2-2
CDR3 length: 15
D gene: TRBD1
CDR3 DNA: TGTGCCAGCAGTTCGGGACAGGGGTATGGCGGGGAGCTGTTTTTT
CDR3 protein: CASSSGQGYGGELFF

clone size: -
V gene: TRBV18
J gene: TRBJ2-3
CDR3 length: 15
D gene: TRBD2
CDR3 DNA: TGTGCCAGCTCACCACCAACTAGCGTCCCAGATACGCAGTATTTT
CDR3 protein: CASSPPTSVPDTQYF

clone size: -
V gene: TRBV19
J gene: TRBJ1-6
CDR3 length: 14
D gene: -
CDR3 DNA: TGTGCCAGTAGTATACGGGGCTATAATTCACCCCTCCACTTT
CDR3 protein: CASSIRGYNSPLHF

clone size: -
V gene: TRBV5-1
J gene: TRBJ1-3
CDR3 length: 15
D gene: TRBD1
CDR3 DNA: TGCGCCAGCAGCGTCGGGACAGCACCTGGAAACACCATATATTTT
CDR3 protein: CASSVGTAPGNTIYF

clone size: -
V gene: TRBV5-3
J gene: TRBJ2-5
CDR3 length: 13
D gene: -
CDR3 DNA: TGTGCCAGAAGCTTCGGAGGGCTGGAGACCCAGTACTTC
CDR3 protein: CARSFGGLETQYF

clone size: -
V gene: TRBV5-1
J gene: TRBJ2-1
CDR3 length: 16
D gene: -
CDR3 DNA: TGCGCCAGCAGCTTGGCCGGACAGTCCCGGCACAATGAGCAGTTCTTC
CDR3 protein: CASSLAGQSRHNEQFF

clone size: once
V gene: TRBV29-1
J gene: TRBJ1-4
CDR3 length: 13
D gene: TRBD1
CDR3 DNA: TGCAGCGTTCAACAGGGGCAGAATGAAAAACTGTTTTTT
CDR3 protein: CSVQQGQNEKLFF

clone size: once
V gene: TRBV28
J gene: TRBJ2-7
CDR3 length: 14
D gene: TRBD1
CDR3 DNA: TGTGCCAGCAGTGTCACCGGGACAGGCTACGAGCAGTACTTC
CDR3 protein: CASSVTGTGYEQYF

clone size: -
V gene: TRBV5-6
J gene: TRBJ1-1
CDR3 length: 13
D gene: -
CDR3 DNA: TGTGCCAGCAGCTTAATGGGGAGTACTGAAGCTTTCTTT
CDR3 protein: CASSLMGSTEAFF

clone size: -
V gene: TRBV6-6
J gene: TRBJ1-3
CDR3 length: 15
D gene: -
CDR3 DNA: TGTGCCAGCACCCTCAGCGGAGGTGTTGGAAACACCATATATTTT
CDR3 protein: CASTLSGGVGNTIYF

clone size: -
V gene: TRBV9
J gene: TRBJ2-3
CDR3 length: 13
D gene: -
CDR3 DNA: TGTGCCAGCAGCGTAGAAAGAGGTACCCCGCAGTATTTT
CDR3 protein: CASSVERGTPQYF

clone size: -
V gene: TRBV9
J gene: TRBJ2-1
CDR3 length: 15
D gene: -
CDR3 DNA: TGTGCCAGCAGCGTAGGGCAGGGTCCCGGGAATGAGCAGTTCTTC
CDR3 protein: CASSVGQGPGNEQFF

clone size: -
V gene: TRBV3-1/TRBV3-2
J gene: TRBJ1-5
CDR3 length: 15
D gene: TRBD1
CDR3 DNA: TGTGCCAGCAGCCAAGATCTGGCAGGGGGTCAGCCCCAGCATTTT
CDR3 protein: CASSQDLAGGQPQHF

clone size: once
V gene: TRBV5-4
J gene: TRBJ2-2
CDR3 length: 15
D gene: -
CDR3 DNA: TGTGCCAGCAGCTCTTGGGCAGGGGTTCATGGGGAGCTGTTTTTT
CDR3 protein: CASSSWAGVHGELFF

clone size: once
V gene: TRBV15
J gene: TRBJ2-3
CDR3 length: 15
D gene: -
CDR3 DNA: TGTGCCACCAGCCTAAGGGGCAGGAACACAGATACGCAGTATTTT
CDR3 protein: CATSLRGRNTDTQYF

clone size: few
V gene: TRBV19
J gene: TRBJ1-5
CDR3 length: 16
D gene: TRBD1
CDR3 DNA: TGTGCCAGTAGCGGGGGACAGAGGGGTAGCAATCAGCCCCAGCATTTT
CDR3 protein: CASSGGQRGSNQPQHF

clone size: -
V gene: TRBV29-1
J gene: TRBJ1-2
CDR3 length: 14
D gene: TRBD1
CDR3 DNA: TGCAGCGTTTGGGGGATGGACAGGGGAAATGGCTACACCTTC
CDR3 protein: CSVWGMDRGNGYTF

clone size: -
V gene: TRBV6-5
J gene: TRBJ1-4
CDR3 length: 16
D gene: TRBD1
CDR3 DNA: TGTGCCAGCAGTTACTTTACAGGGGGCAAGGGTGAAAAACTGTTTTTT
CDR3 protein: CASSYFTGGKGEKLFF

clone size: -
V gene: TRBV19
J gene: TRBJ1-4
CDR3 length: 10
D gene: -
CDR3 DNA: TGTGCCCAAACGGAGGAAAAACTGTTTTTT
CDR3 protein: CAQTEEKLFF

clone size: -
V gene: TRBV19
J gene: TRBJ1-1
CDR3 length: 15
D gene: -
CDR3 DNA: TGTGCCAGTAGTATGAACAGCATGACGAACACTGAAGCTTTCTTT
CDR3 protein: CASSMNSMTNTEAFF

clone size: -
V gene: TRBV13
J gene: TRBJ2-7
CDR3 length: 15
D gene: TRBD2
CDR3 DNA: TGTGCCAGCAGCCTCAGGTTAGCGGGCCGCTACGAGCAGTACTTC
CDR3 protein: CASSLRLAGRYEQYF

clone size: -
V gene: TRBV7-2
J gene: TRBJ2-2
CDR3 length: 16
D gene: TRBD1
CDR3 DNA: TGTGCCAGCAGCTCTCTGACAGGGGACCTCACCGGGGAGCTGTTTTTT
CDR3 protein: CASSSLTGDLTGELFF

clone size: -
V gene: TRBV9
J gene: TRBJ2-5
CDR3 length: 14
D gene: TRBD2
CDR3 DNA: TGTGCCAGCAGCACTAGCGGGAGAAAGCAGACCCAGTACTTC
CDR3 protein: CASSTSGRKQTQYF